Listed below are T cell receptor beta chains from one sample, sequenced in a study of response to subunit inactivated influenza vaccine. TCRdb redid the calling of the RT-PCR reads with MiXCR, one entry per CDR3 protein. The sample comprises 630,000 or so distinct CDR3 sequences, 15% to 18% of which are singletons, and approximately 10% rests with the top ten. The starting material was PBMCs from blood, obtained 11 to 12 days after vaccination. These receptors were obtained from a man between 45 and 60 years old who received an inactivated influenza vaccine. The CDR3 runs from the conserved cysteine through the conserved F or W. A D gene is named only where the DNA matches it firmly. Rows may omit the clone size; those that give it use once, few, many or a size class.

.	.	TRBV7-9	TRBJ1-1	CASSLFGAPTDTEAFF	TGTGCCAGCAGCTTATTCGGGGCTCCGACGGACACTGAAGCTTTCTTT
.	.	TRBV28	TRBJ2-1	CASSTFWGEWSSYNEQFF	TGTGCCAGCAGCACTTTTTGGGGGGAGTGGAGCTCCTACAATGAGCAGTTCTTC
.	few	TRBV7-2	TRBJ2-3	CASSNLGGVAQYF	TGTGCCAGCAGTAATCTGGGGGGCGTAGCGCAGTATTTT
.	few	TRBV7-9	TRBJ1-4	CASPSNDGKLFF	TGTGCCAGCCCCTCTAACGATGGAAAACTGTTTTTT
.	.	TRBV20-1	TRBJ2-2	CSASRDPGTGELFF	TGCAGTGCTAGCCGGGACCCAGGCACCGGGGAGCTGTTTTTT
TRBD1	few	TRBV7-3	TRBJ1-1	CASSYQQGSFTEAFF	TGTGCCAGCAGTTATCAACAGGGGTCGTTCACTGAAGCTTTCTTT
.	few	TRBV11-2	TRBJ1-6	CASSLFSSYNSPLHF	TGTGCCAGCAGCTTATTCAGCTCCTATAATTCACCCCTCCACTTT
.	few	TRBV5-1	TRBJ2-1	CASSRRGGEYNEQFF	TGCGCCAGCAGCCGGAGGGGGGGCGAGTACAATGAGCAGTTCTTC
.	.	TRBV7-7	TRBJ2-2	CAGRLGLNTGELFF	TGTGCTGGCCGATTGGGCCTTAACACCGGGGAGCTGTTTTTT
TRBD1	few	TRBV12-3/TRBV12-4	TRBJ1-1	CASSRRTGVNTEAFF	TGTGCCAGCAGTCGAAGGACAGGGGTGAACACTGAAGCTTTCTTT
TRBD2	.	TRBV28	TRBJ2-1	CASSPIGTSGYNEQFF	TGTGCCAGCAGCCCTATCGGGACTAGCGGGTACAATGAGCAGTTCTTC
TRBD2	.	TRBV5-4	TRBJ2-5	CASSSGGSEETQYF	TGTGCCAGCAGCTCAGGCGGGAGTGAAGAGACCCAGTACTTC
TRBD1	.	TRBV28	TRBJ1-5	CASSFSDRGVYQPQHF	TGTGCCAGCAGTTTCTCGGACAGGGGCGTCTATCAGCCCCAGCATTTT
TRBD2	few	TRBV5-6	TRBJ2-1	CASSSTGGTSDYNEQFF	TGTGCCAGCAGCTCGACCGGAGGGACTAGTGACTACAATGAGCAGTTCTTC
TRBD1	.	TRBV12-3/TRBV12-4	TRBJ2-7	CASSRTGVAYEQYF	TGTGCCAGCAGTCGAACAGGGGTCGCCTACGAGCAGTACTTC
TRBD1	few	TRBV12-3/TRBV12-4	TRBJ1-1	CASSLALYRGLNTEAFF	TGTGCCAGCAGTTTAGCCCTTTACAGGGGGCTGAACACTGAAGCTTTCTTT
.	.	TRBV20-1	TRBJ2-7	CSARDQTPAGQLYEQYF	TGCAGTGCTAGAGATCAAACCCCGGCCGGACAGCTCTACGAGCAGTACTTC
.	.	TRBV5-1	TRBJ2-7	CASSGGGAYEQYF	TGCGCCAGCAGTGGAGGCGGCGCCTACGAGCAGTACTTC
.	.	TRBV5-1	TRBJ2-3	CASSLRWGIGTDTQYF	TGCGCCAGCAGCTTGAGATGGGGTATTGGCACAGATACGCAGTATTTT
TRBD1	few	TRBV28	TRBJ1-5	CASSALTGLAQPQHF	TGTGCCAGCAGTGCCCTGACAGGGTTGGCTCAGCCCCAGCATTTT
.	.	TRBV6-5	TRBJ2-7	CASSYSNVGTYEQYF	TGTGCCAGCAGTTACTCGAACGTGGGGACCTACGAGCAGTACTTC
.	many	TRBV29-1	TRBJ2-7	CSVLNGPSYEQYF	TGCAGCGTCCTGAACGGGCCCTCCTACGAGCAGTACTTC
.	few	TRBV28	TRBJ2-3	CASSLPVARGSDTQYF	TGTGCCAGCAGTTTACCCGTGGCCAGAGGGTCAGATACGCAGTATTTT
.	.	TRBV20-1	TRBJ2-1	CSARVAGRDEAYNEQFF	TGCAGTGCTAGAGTGGCGGGGCGGGATGAGGCCTACAATGAGCAGTTCTTC
.	few	TRBV7-2	TRBJ2-5	CASSLKSGETQYF	TGTGCCAGCAGCTTAAAGAGCGGGGAGACCCAGTACTTC
TRBD1	.	TRBV5-1	TRBJ1-1	CASSLGDRDSTEAFF	TGCGCCAGCAGCTTGGGGGACAGGGATAGCACTGAAGCTTTCTTT
TRBD1	few	TRBV5-1	TRBJ2-3	CASSTGQGGPDTQYF	TGCGCCAGCAGCACGGGACAGGGTGGCCCAGATACGCAGTATTTT
.	.	TRBV6-2/TRBV6-3	TRBJ2-6	CASSYPISGANVLTF	TGTGCCAGCAGTTACCCCATATCTGGGGCCAACGTCCTGACTTTC
TRBD1	few	TRBV5-1	TRBJ1-1	CASSLASGTANTEAFF	TGCGCCAGCAGCTTGGCGTCGGGGACAGCGAACACTGAAGCTTTCTTT
.	many	TRBV5-1	TRBJ2-2	CASSVAGRSSGELFF	TGCGCCAGCAGCGTGGCAGGGAGGAGTTCCGGGGAGCTGTTTTTT
.	few	TRBV20-1	TRBJ1-1	CSASPPRVGTEAFF	TGCAGTGCTAGCCCTCCCCGCGTAGGCACTGAAGCTTTCTTT
.	few	TRBV6-5	TRBJ2-1	CASSYESGVDNEQFF	TGTGCCAGCAGTTACGAATCAGGGGTTGATAATGAGCAGTTCTTC